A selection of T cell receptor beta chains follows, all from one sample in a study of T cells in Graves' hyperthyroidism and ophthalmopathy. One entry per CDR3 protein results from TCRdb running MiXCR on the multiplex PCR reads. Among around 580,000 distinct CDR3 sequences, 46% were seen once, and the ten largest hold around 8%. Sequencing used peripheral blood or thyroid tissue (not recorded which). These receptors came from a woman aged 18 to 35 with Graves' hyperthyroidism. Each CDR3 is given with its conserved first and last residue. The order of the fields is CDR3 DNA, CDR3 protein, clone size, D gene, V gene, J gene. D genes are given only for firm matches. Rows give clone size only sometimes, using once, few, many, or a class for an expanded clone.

DNA: TGCAGTGCTGGTGACCTATCCAAGGAGACCCAGTACTTC
CDR3: CSAGDLSKETQYF
size: many
D: -
V: TRBV20-1
J: TRBJ2-5

DNA: TGTGCCAGCAGCTTACGAACAGGGCCATCCTACGAGCAGTACTTC
CDR3: CASSLRTGPSYEQYF
size: many
D: -
V: TRBV7-9
J: TRBJ2-7

DNA: TGCAGCGTTGAGGCGGGAGTTGCAGATACGCAGTATTTT
CDR3: CSVEAGVADTQYF
size: -
D: TRBD2
V: TRBV29-1
J: TRBJ2-3

DNA: TGTGCCATCAGCATAGACAGGGGGCCTGGCTACACCTTC
CDR3: CAISIDRGPGYTF
size: once
D: TRBD1
V: TRBV10-3
J: TRBJ1-2

DNA: TGCGCCAGCAGCCAAGACGACAGGGTTGGAAACACCATATATTTT
CDR3: CASSQDDRVGNTIYF
size: many
D: TRBD1
V: TRBV4-1
J: TRBJ1-3

DNA: TGCGCCAGCAGCCCCAGGGACGGCAATCAGCCCCAGCATTTT
CDR3: CASSPRDGNQPQHF
size: once
D: -
V: TRBV5-1
J: TRBJ1-5

DNA: TGTGCCAGCAGCCAAGACAGGGGATGGAATGGCTACACCTTC
CDR3: CASSQDRGWNGYTF
size: -
D: TRBD1
V: TRBV13
J: TRBJ1-2

DNA: TGTGCCACCAGTGATGGGACTCTGAGGGAGACCCAGTACTTC
CDR3: CATSDGTLRETQYF
size: many
D: -
V: TRBV24-1
J: TRBJ2-5

DNA: TGCGCCAGCAGCTTGGAGCTAGCGGGAGGCACCTACGAGCAGTACTTC
CDR3: CASSLELAGGTYEQYF
size: many
D: TRBD2
V: TRBV5-1
J: TRBJ2-7

DNA: TGCAGTGCTAGAAATTACCAGGAGGCTAATGAAAACCTGTTTTTT
CDR3: CSARNYQEANENLFF
size: -
D: -
V: TRBV20-1
J: TRBJ1-4

DNA: TGTGCCAGCAGTGAAACCGTCGGGCACGAGCAGTACTTC
CDR3: CASSETVGHEQYF
size: many
D: -
V: TRBV6-1
J: TRBJ2-7

DNA: TGCGCCAGCAGCTTCAACCCGGGACAGGGAGCCGGGAATGAAAAACTGTTTTTT
CDR3: CASSFNPGQGAGNEKLFF
size: -
D: TRBD1
V: TRBV5-1
J: TRBJ1-4

DNA: TGTGCCAGCAGCGAAGACAGGGTCAATGGCTACACCTTC
CDR3: CASSEDRVNGYTF
size: many
D: TRBD1
V: TRBV7-9
J: TRBJ1-2

DNA: TGTGCCACCAGTGATGGGTCTAGGCGAGGACGCAAGACCCAGTACTTC
CDR3: CATSDGSRRGRKTQYF
size: -
D: -
V: TRBV24-1
J: TRBJ2-5

DNA: TGTGCCAGCAGCTTAGGAGGGGTCTCCTACGAGCAGTACTTC
CDR3: CASSLGGVSYEQYF
size: many
D: -
V: TRBV7-2
J: TRBJ2-7

DNA: TGCAGTGCCAGACAGGGGACAGAGACCCAGTACTTC
CDR3: CSARQGTETQYF
size: many
D: TRBD1
V: TRBV20-1
J: TRBJ2-5

DNA: TGCAGCGTTGAAGGGTCCGCAGCGCTTAATACGCAGTATTTT
CDR3: CSVEGSAALNTQYF
size: -
D: -
V: TRBV29-1
J: TRBJ2-3

DNA: TGCAGTGCTAGCCGCACTGGGGAGGGCGAGCTGTTTTTT
CDR3: CSASRTGEGELFF
size: many
D: TRBD2
V: TRBV20-1
J: TRBJ2-2

DNA: TGTGCCAGTAGTATAAGTCTCCTAGCTCAAGGGGCAGATACGCAGTATTTT
CDR3: CASSISLLAQGADTQYF
size: -
D: -
V: TRBV19
J: TRBJ2-3

DNA: TGTGCCAGCAGCGTATCCGCGGGAACCACCTCCTACGAGCAGTACTTC
CDR3: CASSVSAGTTSYEQYF
size: -
D: -
V: TRBV9
J: TRBJ2-7

DNA: TGTGCCAGCAGTTGGACCGGGGAGCTGTTTTTT
CDR3: CASSWTGELFF
size: many
D: -
V: TRBV2
J: TRBJ2-2

DNA: TGCGCCAGCAGCTTGGCGGAGCGGGCCACCCACGAGCAGTACTTC
CDR3: CASSLAERATHEQYF
size: many
D: -
V: TRBV5-1
J: TRBJ2-7

DNA: TGCAGTGCTAGAGACCCGGGACTAGCGGGAGTGGAGACCCAGTACTTC
CDR3: CSARDPGLAGVETQYF
size: -
D: TRBD2
V: TRBV20-1
J: TRBJ2-5

DNA: TGTGCCAGCAGCTTAGCAGGGACTACCTACAATGAGCAGTTCTTC
CDR3: CASSLAGTTYNEQFF
size: -
D: TRBD2
V: TRBV7-2
J: TRBJ2-1

DNA: TGTGCCAGCAGGATCGGGGGGGGGGCAGGCGGCTACACCTTC
CDR3: CASRIGGGAGGYTF
size: -
D: -
V: TRBV12-3/TRBV12-4
J: TRBJ1-2

DNA: TGCAGTGCTAGGGACAGGGACAGGAGTTATGGCTACACCTTC
CDR3: CSARDRDRSYGYTF
size: once
D: TRBD1
V: TRBV20-1
J: TRBJ1-2

DNA: TGTGCCACCTCTAGGGGGGGCAATCAGCCCCAGCATTTT
CDR3: CATSRGGNQPQHF
size: many
D: -
V: TRBV24-1
J: TRBJ1-5

DNA: TGTGCCAGCAGCAGTACATCGGGACTATTGGAACCCCAGTACTTC
CDR3: CASSSTSGLLEPQYF
size: -
D: TRBD2
V: TRBV7-8
J: TRBJ2-5

DNA: TGTGCCAGCAGCCCCCTTCCGGGAGAGACCCAGTACTTC
CDR3: CASSPLPGETQYF
size: -
D: -
V: TRBV7-8
J: TRBJ2-5

DNA: TGTGCCAGCAGCTGGACAGTCACCCTAAGGATGAACACTGAAGCTTTCTTT
CDR3: CASSWTVTLRMNTEAFF
size: many
D: -
V: TRBV11-2
J: TRBJ1-1

DNA: TGTGCCAGCAGCGTACATGAACAGGAGTTGAACGATCCCTCTGGAAACACCATATATTTT
CDR3: CASSVHEQELNDPSGNTIYF
size: -
D: -
V: TRBV9
J: TRBJ1-3

DNA: TGTGCCAGCAGTGAAGCGCTAAGGGAACTCGGAGGAAACACCATATATTTT
CDR3: CASSEALRELGGNTIYF
size: -
D: -
V: TRBV6-1
J: TRBJ1-3

DNA: TGTGCCAGCAGCTTAGCGGGTATCAGCTTTCACGGGGAGACCCAGTACTTC
CDR3: CASSLAGISFHGETQYF
size: many
D: -
V: TRBV7-9
J: TRBJ2-5

DNA: TGCAGCGCTGGTACCGGGACCGGCTACGAGCAGTACTTC
CDR3: CSAGTGTGYEQYF
size: -
D: -
V: TRBV29-1
J: TRBJ2-7

DNA: TGTGCCATCAGTGAGAGGTTTGGAGCCAAAAACATTCAGTACTTC
CDR3: CAISERFGAKNIQYF
size: -
D: -
V: TRBV10-3
J: TRBJ2-4

DNA: TGTGCTAGTGGTTTGATGTCAGAATTAAATTCACCCCTCCACTTT
CDR3: CASGLMSELNSPLHF
size: few
D: -
V: TRBV12-5
J: TRBJ1-6

DNA: TGTGCCAGCAGCCCCGGTTTTGGTGAGGAGCTGTTTTTT
CDR3: CASSPGFGEELFF
size: -
D: -
V: TRBV7-9
J: TRBJ2-2

DNA: TGTGCCAGCAGTTTTGGAACCAGGGGGGACACCGGGGTTGGCTACACCTTC
CDR3: CASSFGTRGDTGVGYTF
size: -
D: TRBD1
V: TRBV12-3/TRBV12-4
J: TRBJ1-2

DNA: TGCAGTGCTATTCAATGGGACAGGGGAAAGACCCAGTACTTC
CDR3: CSAIQWDRGKTQYF
size: -
D: TRBD1
V: TRBV20-1
J: TRBJ2-5

DNA: TGCGCCAGCAGCCTCCGAGACAGCTACGAGCAGTACTTC
CDR3: CASSLRDSYEQYF
size: many
D: -
V: TRBV4-1
J: TRBJ2-7

DNA: TGCAGCGTTGAAGATGGGGGACAACTGTTAGCTAACTATGGCTACACCTTC
CDR3: CSVEDGGQLLANYGYTF
size: many
D: -
V: TRBV29-1
J: TRBJ1-2

DNA: TGTGCCAGCAGGGCCAGGACCTTTAACAATGAGCAGTTCTTC
CDR3: CASRARTFNNEQFF
size: few
D: -
V: TRBV9
J: TRBJ2-1

DNA: TGTGCCAGCAGTTACAAACAGGGGGGAGGCTACACCTTC
CDR3: CASSYKQGGGYTF
size: many
D: TRBD1
V: TRBV6-5
J: TRBJ1-2

DNA: TGTGCCAGCAGTCATGGCCATGAGCAGTTCTTC
CDR3: CASSHGHEQFF
size: -
D: -
V: TRBV6-5
J: TRBJ2-1

DNA: TGTGCCAGCAGAGATGACAGGGCAGCCTACGAGCAGTACTTC
CDR3: CASRDDRAAYEQYF
size: -
D: TRBD1
V: TRBV7-9
J: TRBJ2-7